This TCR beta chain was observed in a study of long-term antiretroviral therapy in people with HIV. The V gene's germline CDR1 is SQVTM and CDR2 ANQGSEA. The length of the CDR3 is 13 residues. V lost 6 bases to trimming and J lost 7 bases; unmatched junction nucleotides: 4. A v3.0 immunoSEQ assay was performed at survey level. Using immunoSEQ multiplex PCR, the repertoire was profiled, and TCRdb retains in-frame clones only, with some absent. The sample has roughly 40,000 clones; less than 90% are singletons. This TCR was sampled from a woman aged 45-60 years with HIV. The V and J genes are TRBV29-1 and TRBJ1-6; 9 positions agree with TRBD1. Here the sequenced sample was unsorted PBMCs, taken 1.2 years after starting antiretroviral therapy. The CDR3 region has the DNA TGCAGCGTGGGGGACAGGGCAAATTCACCCCTCCACTTT. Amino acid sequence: CSVGDRANSPLHF. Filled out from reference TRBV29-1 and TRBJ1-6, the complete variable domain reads SAVISQKPSRDICQRGTSLTIQCQVDSQVTMMFWYRQQPGQSLTLIATANQGSEATYESGFVIDKFPISRPNLTFSTLTVSNMSPEDSSIYLCSVGDRANSPLHFGNGTRLTVT.